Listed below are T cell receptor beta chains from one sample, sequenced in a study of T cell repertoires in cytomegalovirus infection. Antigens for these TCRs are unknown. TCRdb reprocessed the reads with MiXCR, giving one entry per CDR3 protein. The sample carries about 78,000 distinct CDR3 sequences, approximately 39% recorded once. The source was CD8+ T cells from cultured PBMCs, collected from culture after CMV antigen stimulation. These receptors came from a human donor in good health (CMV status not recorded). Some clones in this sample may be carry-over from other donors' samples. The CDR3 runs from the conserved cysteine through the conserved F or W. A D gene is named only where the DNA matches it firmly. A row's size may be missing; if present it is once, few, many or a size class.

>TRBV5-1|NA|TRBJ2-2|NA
CASSLAASPAGELFF
TGCGCCAGCAGCTTGGCGGCTAGTCCCGCCGGGGAGCTGTTTTTT
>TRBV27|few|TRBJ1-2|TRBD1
CASSSGQGGTYGYTF
TGTGCCAGCAGTTCAGGACAGGGAGGTACCTATGGCTACACCTTC
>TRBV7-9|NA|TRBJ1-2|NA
CASIQGPQTVDYGYTF
TGTGCCAGCATCCAAGGGCCCCAGACAGTGGACTATGGCTACACCTTC
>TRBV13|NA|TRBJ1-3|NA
CASSLGRNSGNTIYF
TGTGCCAGCAGCCTGGGACGGAACTCTGGAAACACCATATATTTT
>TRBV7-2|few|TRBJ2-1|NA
CASSSGAHQDEQFF
TGTGCCAGCAGCTCAGGCGCTCATCAGGATGAGCAGTTCTTC
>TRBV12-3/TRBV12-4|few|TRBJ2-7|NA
CASSFFQGTHEQYF
TGTGCCAGCAGTTTTTTCCAGGGAACCCACGAGCAGTACTTC
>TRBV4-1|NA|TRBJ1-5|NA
CASSQDVGPQHF
TGCGCCAGCAGCCAAGACGTGGGGCCCCAGCATTTT
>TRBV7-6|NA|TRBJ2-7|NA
CASSPGQYEQYF
TGTGCCAGCAGCCCCGGACAGTACGAGCAGTACTTC
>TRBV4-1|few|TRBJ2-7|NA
CASSQGQVSSYEQYF
TGCGCCAGCAGCCAAGGGCAGGTTAGCTCCTACGAGCAGTACTTC
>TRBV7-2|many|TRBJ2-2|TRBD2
CASSQGGGRTGELFF
TGTGCCAGCAGCCAGGGCGGGGGGCGAACCGGGGAGCTGTTTTTT
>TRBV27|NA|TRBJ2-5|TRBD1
CASSTGQDIQETQYF
TGTGCCAGCAGTACGGGACAGGATATCCAAGAGACCCAGTACTTC
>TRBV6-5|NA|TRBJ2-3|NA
CASSSLQLADTQYF
TGTGCCAGCAGCTCCCTCCAATTGGCAGATACGCAGTATTTT
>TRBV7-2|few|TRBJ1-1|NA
CASSLDVTEAFF
TGTGCCAGCAGCTTAGATGTCACTGAAGCTTTCTTT
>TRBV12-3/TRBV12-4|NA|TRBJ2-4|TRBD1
CASSLGQGRIQYF
TGTGCCAGCAGTTTAGGACAGGGGAGGATTCAGTACTTC
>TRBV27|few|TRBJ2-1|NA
CASGYLSNQQFF
TGTGCCAGCGGGTATCTCAGCAACCAGCAGTTCTTC
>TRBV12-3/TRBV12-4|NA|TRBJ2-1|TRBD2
CASSLASGGNEQFF
TGTGCCAGCAGTTTGGCTAGCGGGGGGAATGAGCAGTTCTTC
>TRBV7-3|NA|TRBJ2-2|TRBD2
CASRQRGGNTGELFF
TGTGCCAGCAGACAGCGGGGGGGCAACACCGGGGAGCTGTTTTTT
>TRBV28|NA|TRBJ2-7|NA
CASSPQTGRFEQYF
TGTGCCAGCAGTCCTCAAACCGGACGGTTCGAGCAGTACTTC
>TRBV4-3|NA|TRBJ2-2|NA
CASSQDTHGGRTGELFF
TGCGCCAGCAGCCAAGATACGCATGGGGGGCGCACCGGGGAGCTGTTTTTT
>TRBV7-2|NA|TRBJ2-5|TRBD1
CASSRGTGFQETQYF
TGTGCCAGCAGCCGAGGGACAGGCTTTCAAGAGACCCAGTACTTC
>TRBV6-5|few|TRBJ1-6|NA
CASSKGGSSYNSPLHF
TGTGCCAGCAGTAAGGGGGGGAGCTCCTATAATTCACCCCTCCACTTT
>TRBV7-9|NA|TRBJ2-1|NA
CASSLALGDSYNEQFF
TGTGCCAGCAGCTTAGCTCTAGGGGACTCCTACAATGAGCAGTTCTTC
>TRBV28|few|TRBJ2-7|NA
CASSRLGVPEQYF
TGTGCCAGCAGCCGCCTAGGGGTCCCCGAGCAGTACTTC
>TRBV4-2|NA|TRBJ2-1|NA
CASSQWAATLSYNEQFF
TGTGCCAGCAGCCAATGGGCTGCCACTCTCTCCTACAATGAGCAGTTCTTC
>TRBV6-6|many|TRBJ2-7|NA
CASSYSSPRLLSYEQYF
TGTGCCAGCAGTTACTCGAGCCCTAGACTTCTGTCCTACGAGCAGTACTTC
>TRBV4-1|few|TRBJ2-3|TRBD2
CASSRTSGGTDTQYF
TGCGCCAGCAGTCGGACTAGCGGGGGGACAGATACGCAGTATTTT
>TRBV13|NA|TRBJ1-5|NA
CASSQGNQPQHF
TGTGCCAGCAGCCAAGGCAATCAGCCCCAGCATTTT
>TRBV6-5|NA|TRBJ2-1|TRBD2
CASSYSSSGDQNEQFF
TGTGCCAGCAGTTACTCGAGTAGCGGGGACCAGAATGAGCAGTTCTTC
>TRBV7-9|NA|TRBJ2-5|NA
CASSGLGREETQYF
TGTGCCAGCAGCGGCTTGGGTCGAGAGGAGACCCAGTACTTC
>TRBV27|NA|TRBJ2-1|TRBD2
CASSSSGGLYNEQFF
TGTGCCAGCAGTTCGAGCGGGGGCCTCTACAATGAGCAGTTCTTC
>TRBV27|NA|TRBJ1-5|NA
CASSSGQGQPQHF
TGTGCCAGCAGTTCAGGTCAGGGGCAGCCCCAGCATTTT
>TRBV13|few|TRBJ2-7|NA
CASSLLTGIGEQYF
TGTGCCAGCAGCTTATTAACGGGAATCGGCGAGCAGTACTTC
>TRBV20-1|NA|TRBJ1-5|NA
CSAGRNNQPQHF
TGCAGTGCCGGGAGAAACAATCAGCCCCAGCATTTT
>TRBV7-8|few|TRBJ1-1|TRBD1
CASSLARDRVAFF
TGTGCCAGCAGCTTAGCCCGAGACAGGGTGGCTTTCTTT
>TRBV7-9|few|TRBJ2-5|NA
CASSSPAGKETQYF
TGTGCCAGCAGTTCTCCGGCAGGGAAAGAGACCCAGTACTTC